This T cell receptor (beta chain) was captured by sequencing in a study of long-term antiretroviral therapy in people with HIV. Across the whole study: The oldest samples precede the 2015 immediate-ART recommendation by about a decade.

Concerning this clone itself: Its antigen is as yet unknown.

Study-level findings and limits: Regardless of time point, clones expanded before ART dominated the repertoire.

With survey level as its setting, the immunoSEQ assay was v3.0. Method: immunoSEQ multiplex PCR; TCRdb's copy keeps in-frame clones and lacks some. In the table there are roughly 28,000 clones, over 85% of which are singletons. The CDR3 totals 17 residues. Germline V CDR1 and CDR2: SGHTA, FQGNSA. Between the trimmed V and J ends, which lost 1 base and 6 bases, there was a span of 19 bases. J is TRBJ1-5 and V is TRBV7-2; a weak D match, TRBD1 (5 bases). This clonotype was obtained from a woman aged 18-29 years with HIV. This sample comprised unsorted PBMCs, obtained 1.8 years after starting antiretroviral therapy. CDR3 sequence reads: CASSLGRSGGEGQPQHF. The CDR3 DNA reads TGTGCCAGCAGCTTAGGCCGCTCGGGGGGGGAGGGTCAGCCCCAGCATTTT.